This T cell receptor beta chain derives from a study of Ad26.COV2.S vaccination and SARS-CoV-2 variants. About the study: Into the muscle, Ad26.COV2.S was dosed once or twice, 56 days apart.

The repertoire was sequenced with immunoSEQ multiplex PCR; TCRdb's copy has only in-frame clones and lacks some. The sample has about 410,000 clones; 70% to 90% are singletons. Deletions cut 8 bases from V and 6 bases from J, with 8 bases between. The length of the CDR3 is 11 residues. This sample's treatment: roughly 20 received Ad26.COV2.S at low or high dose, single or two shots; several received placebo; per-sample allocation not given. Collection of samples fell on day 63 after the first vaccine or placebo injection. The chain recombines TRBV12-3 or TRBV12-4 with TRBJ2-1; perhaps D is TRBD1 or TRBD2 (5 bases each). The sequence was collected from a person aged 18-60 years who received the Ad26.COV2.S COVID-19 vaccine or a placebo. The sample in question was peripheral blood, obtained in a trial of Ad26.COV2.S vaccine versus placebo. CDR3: CASRDLNEQFF. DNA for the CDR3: TGTGCCAGCCGGGACCTCAATGAGCAGTTCTTC.